Detailed here is one T cell receptor beta chain. The entry originates in a study of blood T cell repertoires in COVID-19. At the level of the study: Both acute and convalescent COVID-19 samples were obtained from the United States, Italy and Spain. PBMCs, B-cell-depleted T cells, or T cells provided the cDNA or gDNA that made up the material.

Germline CDR1 SGHTA, CDR2 FQGTGA. The CDR3 runs 16 residues. V lost 5 bases to trimming and J lost 7 bases; unmatched junction nucleotides: 12. In the authors' workflow: The authors estimated nucleated cell counts from reference gene primer amplification. Produced via immunoSEQ multiplex PCR; TCRdb's table is partial and in-frame only. V, J and clone size are taken as reported in that table, and D and trimming were inferred from the DNA itself. This table has about 200,000 clones, over 75% appearing once. The clonotype was recovered from a man aged 50-60 years with acute or convalescent COVID-19. The chain links TRBV7-3 to TRBJ2-3, with 10 bases that match TRBD2. Sequenced: peripheral blood. CDR3 loop: CASSPQAGGPSNTQYF. The CDR3, as DNA: TGTGCCAGCAGCCCACAAGCGGGAGGGCCCTCAAATACGCAGTATTTT. The variable domain in full, completed from reference TRBV7-3 and TRBJ2-3, reads GAGVSQTPSNKVTEKGKYVELRCDPISGHTALYWYRQSLGQGPEFLIYFQGTGAADDSGLPNDRFFAVRPEGSVSTLKIQRTERGDSAVYLCASSPQAGGPSNTQYFGPGTRLTVL.